The entry below describes one T cell receptor beta chain. These data are taken from a study of blood T cell repertoires in COVID-19. Overall study context: Samples representing acute and convalescent COVID-19 were sourced from the United States, Italy and Spain.

Sequencing was performed with immunoSEQ multiplex PCR; in TCRdb, only in-frame clones are kept and a portion is missing. Found here are around 300,000 clones, around 90% of them singletons; the top ten hold about 1.7%. This receptor was identified in a woman under 30 with acute COVID-19. The sequenced material came from PBMCs or T cells enriched from blood (not recorded which).

CDR3 bases: TGCAGCGCTAGCCGGACAGATGAAAAACTGTTTTTT. It codes for CSASRTDEKLFF. This chain connects TRBV29-1 to TRBJ1-4, with a possible D match to TRBD1 (6 bases). CDR3 length equals 12 residues. V lost 7 bases to trimming and J lost 6 bases, with 12 bases between them. Germline V gene lookup returns CDR1 SQVTM and CDR2 ANQGSEA.